The text below deals with one T cell receptor (beta chain). As yet, its antigen is unknown. One end of the junction does not line up with germline, which may come from a read error. Described treatment: randomized to nivolumab then ipilimumab (arm A) or the reverse (arm B). This entry belongs to a study of sequential checkpoint blockade in melanoma. Study background: Arm A got nivolumab then ipilimumab; arm B the reverse, 1:1.

Profiling relied on immunoSEQ multiplex PCR, and the TCRdb table lists in-frame clones only, not all of them. In the table there are about 5,100 clones, 25% to 40% of which are singletons. Study findings and constraints: In arm A, pretreatment tumor clonality was associated with response. Mutational load did not correlate with tumor T-cell fraction or clonality.

In germline, CDR1 is MNHGY, CDR2 SAAAGT. The CDR3 runs to 17 residues. V usage is TRBV6-8 and J usage is TRBJ2-1, with D uncertain. This TCR derives from a human donor with melanoma. The sample consisted of tumor tissue (inferred from file names), taken from a patient given nivolumab and ipilimumab in sequence. The CDR3 region has the DNA TGTGCCATCAGTGGGTTGGGTGCCGAAAGCTCCTACAATGAGCAGTTCTTC. The encoded protein is CAISGLGAESSYNEQFF.